This TCR beta chain is drawn from a study of T cell responses to AZD1222 COVID-19 vaccine. Study outcomes and limitations: Clonal diversity may have been underestimated, and the donors were mostly white British, with more females than males. Along spike, vaccine-associated CD4 TCRs were found throughout, with dominance at 160-218 and 743-854. Nearly half of the spike-specific TCRs reportedly recognize variant regions that carry no mutations.

Pooling covered second doses at about 4 or about 12 weeks. Details on this clone: Its target is not known.

The table came from immunoSEQ multiplex PCR; TCRdb's copy has only in-frame clones and leaves some out. The sample yields about 150,000 clones, about 90% seen once. V was pared by 5 bases and J by 0 bases, with 17 bases between. The CDR3 consists of 16 residues. Germline CDR1 SGDLS, CDR2 YYNGEE. This TCR was sampled from an adult who received the AZD1222 COVID-19 vaccine. The chain has TRBV9 and TRBJ2-5; possibly TRBD1 or TRBD2 for D (6 bases each). Sequencing used peripheral blood, obtained 28 days after the second AZD1222 dose. CDR3 in amino acids: CASREEGGLYQETQYF. CDR3 bases: TGTGCCAGCAGGGAAGAGGGGGGCTTGTACCAAGAGACCCAGTACTTC.